This entry concerns a single T cell receptor beta chain. This entry is derived from a study of shared clonotypes between healthy human individuals. In the naive CD8 group, cells lacked CD45RO and were positively selected for CCR7, so terminally differentiated effector memory CD45RA+ cells were left out. With V trimmed by 0 bases and J by 4 bases, 8 bases remained unmatched. Per germline, CDR1 SQVTM and CDR2 ANQGSEA. The CDR3 length is 15 residues. The table came from immunoSEQ multiplex PCR; TCRdb's copy has only in-frame clones and leaves some out. This table has about 580,000 clones, roughly 98% appearing once.

The chain employs TRBV29-1 and TRBJ2-7, with TRBD1 identical over 8 bases. The TCR originated in a man in his thirties or forties in good health. The specimen sequenced was naive CD8+ T cells sorted from blood. CDR3 coding DNA: TGCAGCGTTGAAGATTCAGGGACAGGAGGTTACGAGCAGTACTTC. This gives the protein CSVEDSGTGGYEQYF.